The rows below give T cell receptor beta chains drawn from one sample of a study of T cells in Graves' hyperthyroidism and ophthalmopathy. TCRdb used MiXCR to reprocess the multiplex PCR reads, holding one entry per CDR3 protein. The data contain roughly 660,000 distinct CDR3 sequences, approximately 15% of them singletons. Sequenced input: blood. Receptor source: a man aged 50-60 years with Graves' hyperthyroidism. Both conserved end residues are part of each CDR3. D genes are given only for firm matches. Rows give clone size only sometimes, using once, few, many, or a class for an expanded clone.

>14|once|TRBJ2-3|TRBV28|-
CASISEQTTDTQYF
TGTGCCAGCATTAGTGAGCAGACCACAGATACGCAGTATTTT
>17|-|TRBJ1-6|TRBV20-1|-
CSARGGTGSRIGSPLHF
TGCAGTGCTAGAGGTGGGACGGGGTCACGAATAGGTTCACCCCTCCACTTT
>13|many|TRBJ2-2|TRBV13|-
CASSLGGPGELFF
TGTGCCAGCAGCTTAGGAGGGCCCGGGGAGCTGTTTTTT
>16|few|TRBJ2-1|TRBV3-1|TRBD2
CASSPWTEREVDEQFF
TGTGCCAGCAGCCCTTGGACCGAGCGGGAGGTCGATGAGCAGTTCTTC
>14|many|TRBJ2-5|TRBV7-8|-
CASSPQTEQETQYF
TGTGCCAGCAGCCCGCAGACAGAACAAGAGACCCAGTACTTC
>17|-|TRBJ2-1|TRBV9|TRBD1
CASSSPVTGGFYNEQFF
TGTGCCAGCAGCTCTCCGGTCACAGGGGGCTTCTACAATGAGCAGTTCTTC
>12|-|TRBJ1-1|TRBV12-3/TRBV12-4|-
CASSFIGPEAFF
TGTGCCAGCAGTTTTATAGGGCCTGAAGCTTTCTTT
>16|few|TRBJ1-3|TRBV15|TRBD1
CATSRRQGTSGNTIYF
TGTGCCACCAGCCGCAGACAGGGCACCTCTGGAAACACCATATATTTT
>12|-|TRBJ2-1|TRBV10-3|TRBD2
CAISGLDDEQFF
TGTGCCATCAGCGGACTAGACGATGAGCAGTTCTTC
>15|-|TRBJ2-5|TRBV6-1|TRBD2
CASSPWLAGQETQYF
TGTGCCAGCAGCCCTTGGCTAGCGGGACAAGAGACCCAGTACTTC
>15|-|TRBJ2-7|TRBV12-3/TRBV12-4|-
CASSSDMVEAYEQYF
TGTGCCAGCAGCTCCGACATGGTAGAAGCCTACGAGCAGTACTTC
>15|many|TRBJ1-5|TRBV6-1|-
CASRTLQDSNQPQHF
TGTGCCAGCAGGACACTACAGGATAGCAATCAGCCCCAGCATTTT
>14|-|TRBJ2-2|TRBV7-9|TRBD1
CASHRDSGTGELFF
TGTGCCAGCCACAGGGACAGCGGCACCGGGGAGCTGTTTTTT
>16|few|TRBJ2-5|TRBV4-1|-
CASSQAGGGQSETQYF
TGCGCCAGCAGCCAAGCTGGAGGGGGACAGTCAGAGACCCAGTACTTC
>16|-|TRBJ2-3|TRBV6-2/TRBV6-3|TRBD2
CASRLSGTSGFDTQYF
TGTGCCAGCAGACTTTCCGGGACTAGCGGCTTTGATACGCAGTATTTT
>11|-|TRBJ2-1|TRBV19|-
CASNTGDEQFF
TGTGCCAGTAATACCGGGGATGAGCAGTTCTTC
>17|-|TRBJ2-3|TRBV2|TRBD2
CASSLGLAGGVTDTQYF
TGTGCCAGCAGCTTAGGTCTAGCGGGAGGAGTCACAGATACGCAGTATTTT
>15|many|TRBJ2-3|TRBV11-2|-
CASSFNIPSTDTQYF
TGTGCCAGCAGCTTTAATATACCTAGCACAGATACGCAGTATTTT
>18|many|TRBJ2-6|TRBV15|TRBD1
CATSRAGTGSSGANVLTF
TGTGCCACCAGCAGAGCCGGGACAGGTAGCTCTGGGGCCAACGTCCTGACTTTC
>13|few|TRBJ2-2|TRBV19|-
CASSWGAPWELFF
TGTGCCAGTAGTTGGGGGGCGCCTTGGGAGCTGTTTTTT
>14|once|TRBJ1-4|TRBV9|-
CASSVDGSNEKLFF
TGTGCCAGCAGCGTAGATGGTAGTAATGAAAAACTGTTTTTT
>14|many|TRBJ1-2|TRBV12-3/TRBV12-4|-
CASSLRPASCGYTF
TGTGCCAGCAGTTTAAGGCCAGCTTCCTGTGGCTACACCTTC
>15|many|TRBJ2-1|TRBV30|-
CAWMDGRGHYNEQFF
TGTGCCTGGATGGACGGGCGAGGGCACTACAATGAGCAGTTCTTC
>14|many|TRBJ1-1|TRBV2|-
CASEGRILNTEAFF
TGTGCCAGCGAGGGACGGATACTGAACACTGAAGCTTTCTTT
>15|many|TRBJ1-5|TRBV28|TRBD1
CASTFDRDSNQPQHF
TGTGCCAGCACCTTCGACAGGGATAGCAATCAGCCCCAGCATTTT
>18|-|TRBJ2-5|TRBV5-1|TRBD2
CASSLGVGLAGVGETQYF
TGCGCCAGCAGCTTGGGCGTGGGACTAGCGGGGGTCGGGGAGACCCAGTACTTC
>13|many|TRBJ1-1|TRBV30|TRBD1
CAWSVRGTGEAFF
TGTGCCTGGAGTGTACGTGGGACAGGTGAAGCTTTCTTT
>15|-|TRBJ2-3|TRBV20-1|TRBD2
CSARLAGGGPDTQYF
TGCAGTGCTAGACTAGCGGGAGGGGGCCCAGATACGCAGTATTTT
>14|-|TRBJ1-1|TRBV3-1|-
CASSKAPFGTEAFF
TGTGCCAGCAGCAAAGCCCCGTTTGGCACTGAAGCTTTCTTT
>12|many|TRBJ1-5|TRBV12-3/TRBV12-4|-
CASSLPNQPQHF
TGTGCCAGCAGTTTGCCCAATCAGCCCCAGCATTTT
>13|few|TRBJ1-5|TRBV9|-
CASSVGGYQPQHF
TGTGCCAGCAGCGTAGGAGGCTATCAGCCCCAGCATTTT